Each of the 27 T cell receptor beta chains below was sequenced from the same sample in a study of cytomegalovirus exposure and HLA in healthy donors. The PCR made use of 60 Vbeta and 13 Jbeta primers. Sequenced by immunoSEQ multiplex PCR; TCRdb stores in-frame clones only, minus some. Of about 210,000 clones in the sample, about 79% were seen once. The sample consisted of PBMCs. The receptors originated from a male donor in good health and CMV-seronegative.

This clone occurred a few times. In DNA form, the CDR3 reads TGCGCCAGCAGCCAAACGACAGGGGGGACCTCCTACGAGCAGTACTTC. It is translated as CASSQTTGGTSYEQYF. The chain uses TRBV4-1 and TRBJ2-7, with 9 bases identical to TRBD1. The CDR3 sequence is 16 residues long. V was clipped by 2 bases and J by 0 bases; unmatched bases: 5. Germline values: CDR1 MGHRA, CDR2 YSYEKL.

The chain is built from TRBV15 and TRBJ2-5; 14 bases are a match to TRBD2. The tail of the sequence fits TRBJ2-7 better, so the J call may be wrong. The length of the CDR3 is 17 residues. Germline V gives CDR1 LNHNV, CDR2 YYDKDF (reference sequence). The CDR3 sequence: CATSRGTSGRRGDEQYF. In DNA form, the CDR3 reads TGTGCCACCAGCAGAGGGACTAGCGGGAGGAGAGGCGACGAGCAGTACTTC.

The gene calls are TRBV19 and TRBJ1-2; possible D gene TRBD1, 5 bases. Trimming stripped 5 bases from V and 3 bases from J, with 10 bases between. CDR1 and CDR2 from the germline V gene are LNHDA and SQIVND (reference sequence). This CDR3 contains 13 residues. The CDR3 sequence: CASSPIGDYGYTF. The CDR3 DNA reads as TGTGCCAGTAGTCCGATAGGGGACTATGGCTACACCTTC.

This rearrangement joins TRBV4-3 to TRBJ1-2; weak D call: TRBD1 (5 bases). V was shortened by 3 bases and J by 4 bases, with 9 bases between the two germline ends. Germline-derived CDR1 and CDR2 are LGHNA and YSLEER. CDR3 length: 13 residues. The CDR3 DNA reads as TGCGCCAGCAGCCAGGCAGGGCCCTATGGCTACACCTTC. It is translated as CASSQAGPYGYTF.

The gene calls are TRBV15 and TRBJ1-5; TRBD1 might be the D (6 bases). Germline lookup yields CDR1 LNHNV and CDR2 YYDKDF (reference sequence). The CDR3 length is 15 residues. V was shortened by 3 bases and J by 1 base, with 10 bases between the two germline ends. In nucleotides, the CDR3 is TGTGCCACCAGCAGGGCCGGACAGAGCAATCAGCCCCAGCATTTT. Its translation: CATSRAGQSNQPQHF.

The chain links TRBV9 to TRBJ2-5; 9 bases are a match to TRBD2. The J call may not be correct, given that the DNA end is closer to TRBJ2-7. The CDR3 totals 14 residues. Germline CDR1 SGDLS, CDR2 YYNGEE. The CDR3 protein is CASSSPGLASEQYF. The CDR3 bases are TGTGCCAGCTCTTCCCCGGGACTAGCTTCCGAGCAGTACTTC.

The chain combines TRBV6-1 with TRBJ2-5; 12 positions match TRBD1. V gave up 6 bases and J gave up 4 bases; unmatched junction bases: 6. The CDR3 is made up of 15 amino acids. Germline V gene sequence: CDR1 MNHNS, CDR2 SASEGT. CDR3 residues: CASRGQGARGETQYF. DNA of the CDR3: TGTGCCAGCAGGGGACAGGGGGCGAGGGGAGAGACCCAGTACTTC.

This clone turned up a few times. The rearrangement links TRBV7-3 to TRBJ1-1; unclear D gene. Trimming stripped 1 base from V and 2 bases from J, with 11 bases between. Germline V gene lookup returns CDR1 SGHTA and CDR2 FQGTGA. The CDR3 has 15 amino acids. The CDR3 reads CASSLIRRDNTEAFF. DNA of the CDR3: TGTGCCAGCAGCTTAATACGACGGGATAACACTGAAGCTTTCTTT.

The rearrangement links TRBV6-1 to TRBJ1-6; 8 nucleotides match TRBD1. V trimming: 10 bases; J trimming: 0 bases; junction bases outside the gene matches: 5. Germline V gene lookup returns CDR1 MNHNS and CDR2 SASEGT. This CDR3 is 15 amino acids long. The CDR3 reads CATAGQVSYNSPLHF. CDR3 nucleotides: TGTGCCACCGCGGGACAGGTCTCCTATAATTCACCCCTCCACTTT.

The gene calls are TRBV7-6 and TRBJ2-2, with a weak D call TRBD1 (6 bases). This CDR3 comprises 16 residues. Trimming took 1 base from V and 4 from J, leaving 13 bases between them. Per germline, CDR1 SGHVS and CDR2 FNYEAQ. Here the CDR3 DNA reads TGTGCCAGCAGCTTAGTGGGGGCCATCGGCACCGGGGAGCTGTTTTTT. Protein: CASSLVGAIGTGELFF.

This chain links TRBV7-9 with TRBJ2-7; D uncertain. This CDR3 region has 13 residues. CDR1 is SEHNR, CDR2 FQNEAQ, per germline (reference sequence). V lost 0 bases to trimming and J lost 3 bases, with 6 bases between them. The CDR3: CASSLAAVYEQYF. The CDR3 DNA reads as TGTGCCAGCAGCTTAGCGGCGGTCTACGAGCAGTACTTC.

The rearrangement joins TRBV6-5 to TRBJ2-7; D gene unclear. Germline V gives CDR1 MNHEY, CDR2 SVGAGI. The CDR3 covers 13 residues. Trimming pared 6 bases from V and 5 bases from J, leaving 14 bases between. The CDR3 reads CASSLSGPNEQYF. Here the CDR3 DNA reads TGTGCCAGCAGCCTCAGTGGGCCCAACGAGCAGTACTTC.

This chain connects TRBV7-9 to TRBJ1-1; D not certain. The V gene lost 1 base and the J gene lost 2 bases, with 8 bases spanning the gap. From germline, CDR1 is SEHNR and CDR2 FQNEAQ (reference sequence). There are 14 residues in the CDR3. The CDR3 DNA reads TGTGCCAGCAGCTTAGGCGATGAAAACACTGAAGCTTTCTTT. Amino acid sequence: CASSLGDENTEAFF.

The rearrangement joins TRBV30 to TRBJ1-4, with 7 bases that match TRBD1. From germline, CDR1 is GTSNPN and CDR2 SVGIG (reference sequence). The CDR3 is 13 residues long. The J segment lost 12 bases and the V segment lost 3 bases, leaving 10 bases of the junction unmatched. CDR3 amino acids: CAWREVGQVQLFF. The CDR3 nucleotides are TGTGCCTGGAGAGAGGTAGGACAGGTCCAACTGTTTTTT.

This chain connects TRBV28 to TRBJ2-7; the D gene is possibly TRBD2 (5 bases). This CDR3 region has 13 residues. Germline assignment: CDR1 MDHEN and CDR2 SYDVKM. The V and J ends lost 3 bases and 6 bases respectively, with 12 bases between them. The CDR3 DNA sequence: TGTGCCAGCAGTTTTGAATTGAGGGTCGAGCAGTACTTC. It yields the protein CASSFELRVEQYF.

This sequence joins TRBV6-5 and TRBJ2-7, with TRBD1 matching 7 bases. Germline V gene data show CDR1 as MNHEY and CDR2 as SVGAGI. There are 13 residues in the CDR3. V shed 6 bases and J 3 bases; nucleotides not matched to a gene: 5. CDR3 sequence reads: CASSRDSVYEQYF. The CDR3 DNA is TGTGCCAGCAGCCGGGACAGTGTCTACGAGCAGTACTTC.

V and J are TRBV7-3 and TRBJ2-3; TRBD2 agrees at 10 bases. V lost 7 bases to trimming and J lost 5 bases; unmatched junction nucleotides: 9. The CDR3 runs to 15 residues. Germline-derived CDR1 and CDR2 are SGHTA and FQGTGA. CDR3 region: CASTLAGAPGDTQYF. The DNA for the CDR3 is TGTGCCAGCACCCTAGCGGGAGCGCCGGGAGATACGCAGTATTTT.

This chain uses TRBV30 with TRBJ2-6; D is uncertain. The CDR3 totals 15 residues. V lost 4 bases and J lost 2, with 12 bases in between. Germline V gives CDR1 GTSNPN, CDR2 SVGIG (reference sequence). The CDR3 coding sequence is TGTGCCTGGAATGGCAGGAAAACTGGGGCCAACGTCCTGACTTTC. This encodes CAWNGRKTGANVLTF.

The DNA of the CDR3 is TGTGCCAGCACTTCCGGGACAGGTTTCTCTGGGGCCAACGTCCTGACTTTC. Encoded protein: CASTSGTGFSGANVLTF. The chain carries TRBV2 and TRBJ2-6; 8 positions match TRBD1. Germline V gene sequence: CDR1 SNHLY, CDR2 FYNNEI. The CDR3 loop spans 17 amino acids. V dropped 7 bases and J dropped 0; count of bases not matched to a gene: 8.

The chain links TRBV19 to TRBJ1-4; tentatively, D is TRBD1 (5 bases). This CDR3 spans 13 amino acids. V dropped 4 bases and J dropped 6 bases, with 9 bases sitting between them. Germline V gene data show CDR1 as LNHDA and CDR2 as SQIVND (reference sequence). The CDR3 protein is CASSRGGDEKLFF. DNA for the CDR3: TGTGCCAGTAGTAGGGGAGGGGATGAAAAACTGTTTTTT.

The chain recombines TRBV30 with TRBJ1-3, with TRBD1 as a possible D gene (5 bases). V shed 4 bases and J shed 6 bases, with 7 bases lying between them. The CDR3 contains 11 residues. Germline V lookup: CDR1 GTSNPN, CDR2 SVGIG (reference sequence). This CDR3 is CAWTGQNTIYF. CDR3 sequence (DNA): TGTGCCTGGACAGGGCAAAACACCATATATTTT.

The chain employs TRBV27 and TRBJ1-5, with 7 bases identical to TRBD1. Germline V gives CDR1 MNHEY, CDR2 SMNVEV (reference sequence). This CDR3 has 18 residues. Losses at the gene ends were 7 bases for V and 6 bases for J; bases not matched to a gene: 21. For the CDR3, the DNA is TGTGCCAGCAACAGTTACGGGTTGGAGGCAGGGGGAGGTCAGCCCCAGCATTTT. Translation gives CASNSYGLEAGGGQPQHF.

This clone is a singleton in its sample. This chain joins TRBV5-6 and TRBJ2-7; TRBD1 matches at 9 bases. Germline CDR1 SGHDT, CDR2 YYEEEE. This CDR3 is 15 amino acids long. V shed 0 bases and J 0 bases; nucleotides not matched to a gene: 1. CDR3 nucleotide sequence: TGTGCCAGCAGCTTGGAGACAGGGGGCTCCTACGAGCAGTACTTC. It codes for CASSLETGGSYEQYF.

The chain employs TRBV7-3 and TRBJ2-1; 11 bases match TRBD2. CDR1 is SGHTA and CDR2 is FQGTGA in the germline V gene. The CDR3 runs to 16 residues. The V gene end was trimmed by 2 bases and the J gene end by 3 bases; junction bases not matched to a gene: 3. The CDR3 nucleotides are TGTGCCAGCAGCTTAGAGGGACTAGCGGACTACAATGAGCAGTTCTTC. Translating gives CASSLEGLADYNEQFF.

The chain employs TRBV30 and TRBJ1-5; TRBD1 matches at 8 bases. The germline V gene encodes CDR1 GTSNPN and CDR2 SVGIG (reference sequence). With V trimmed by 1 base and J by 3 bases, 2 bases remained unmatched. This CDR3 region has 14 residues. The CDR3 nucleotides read TGTGCCTGGAGTGCAGGGGGCCACAATCAGCCCCAGCATTTT. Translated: CAWSAGGHNQPQHF.

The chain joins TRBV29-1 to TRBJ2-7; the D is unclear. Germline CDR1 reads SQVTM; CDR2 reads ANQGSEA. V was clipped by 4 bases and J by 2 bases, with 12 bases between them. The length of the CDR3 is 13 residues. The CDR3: CSVVEHPTYEQYF. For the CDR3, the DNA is TGCAGCGTTGTGGAGCACCCCACCTACGAGCAGTACTTC.

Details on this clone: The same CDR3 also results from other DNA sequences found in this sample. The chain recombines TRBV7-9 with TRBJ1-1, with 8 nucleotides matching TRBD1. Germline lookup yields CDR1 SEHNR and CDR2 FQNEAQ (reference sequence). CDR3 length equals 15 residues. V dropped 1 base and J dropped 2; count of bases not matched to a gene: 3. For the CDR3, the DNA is TGTGCCAGCAGCTTAGGCACAGGGGGAAACACTGAAGCTTTCTTT. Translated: CASSLGTGGNTEAFF.